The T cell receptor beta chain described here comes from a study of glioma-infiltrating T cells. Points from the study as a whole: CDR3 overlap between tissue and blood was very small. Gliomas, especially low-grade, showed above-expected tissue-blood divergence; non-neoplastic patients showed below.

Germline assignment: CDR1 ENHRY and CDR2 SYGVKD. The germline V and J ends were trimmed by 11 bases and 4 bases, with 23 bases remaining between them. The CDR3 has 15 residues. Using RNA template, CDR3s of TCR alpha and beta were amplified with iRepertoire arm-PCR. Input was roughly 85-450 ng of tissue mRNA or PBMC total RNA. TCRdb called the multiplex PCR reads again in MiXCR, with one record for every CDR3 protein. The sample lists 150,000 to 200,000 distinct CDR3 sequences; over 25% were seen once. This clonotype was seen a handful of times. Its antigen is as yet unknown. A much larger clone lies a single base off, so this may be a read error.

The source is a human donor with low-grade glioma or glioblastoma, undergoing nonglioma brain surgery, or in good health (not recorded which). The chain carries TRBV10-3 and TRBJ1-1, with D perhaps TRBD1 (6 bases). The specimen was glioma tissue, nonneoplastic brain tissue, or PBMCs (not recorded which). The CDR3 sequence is CAFNDLRGRSTEAFF. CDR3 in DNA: TGTGCCTTCAACGACCTCAGGGGTAGGAGCACTGAAGCTTTCTTT.